A selection of T cell receptor beta chains follows, all from one sample in a study of cytotoxic CD8 clonotypes in ibrutinib-treated CLL. Profiled with immunoSEQ multiplex PCR; TCRdb holds only in-frame clones, not every one. Seen here are 270,000 or so clones, 76% observed once, and the top ten hold approximately 5.6%. The sequences come from PBMCs, collected at disease progression, from a patient treated with ibrutinib. These receptors were taken from a human donor with chronic lymphocytic leukemia. CDR3s include the opening cysteine and the closing phenylalanine or tryptophan. The order of the fields is J gene, D gene, V gene, clone size, CDR3 protein, CDR3 DNA. D genes are given only for firm matches. The size of a clone is reported for some rows only, either as once, few or many, or as a class for expanded clones.

TRBJ1-6 | NA | TRBV18 | NA | CASSATSSYNSPLHF | TGTGCCAGCTCAGCTACGAGCTCCTATAATTCACCCCTCCACTTT
TRBJ1-1 | NA | TRBV18 | NA | CASSPPYFAEAFF | TGTGCCAGCTCACCGCCATACTTCGCTGAAGCTTTCTTT
TRBJ2-5 | NA | TRBV27 | NA | CASSPGHSQETQYF | TGTGCCAGCAGCCCGGGCCACTCCCAAGAGACCCAGTACTTC
TRBJ2-1 | NA | TRBV15 | NA | CATSRGGLGADEQFF | TGTGCCACCAGCAGAGGTGGACTGGGGGCCGATGAGCAGTTCTTC
TRBJ2-3 | NA | TRBV4-2 | NA | CASSHGADTQYF | TGTGCCAGCAGCCACGGGGCGGATACGCAGTATTTT
TRBJ2-7 | NA | TRBV28 | NA | CASSLWRDAVQQYF | TGTGCCAGCAGTTTATGGCGGGATGCAGTCCAGCAGTACTTC
TRBJ1-6 | NA | TRBV19 | NA | CASSIASGGPNSPLHF | TGTGCCAGTAGTATTGCTTCGGGGGGCCCCAATTCACCCCTCCACTTT
TRBJ2-7 | TRBD2 | TRBV5-1 | NA | CASRNTPRTSGSSYEQYF | TGCGCCAGCAGGAACACCCCCCGGACTAGCGGGAGTTCCTACGAGCAGTACTTC
TRBJ1-1 | NA | TRBV7-3 | NA | CASSLGWGTEAFF | TGTGCCAGCAGCTTGGGATGGGGCACTGAAGCTTTCTTT
TRBJ2-5 | NA | TRBV29-1 | once | CSAFVRTQQETQYF | TGCAGCGCTTTTGTTCGGACACAGCAAGAGACCCAGTACTTC
TRBJ2-5 | NA | TRBV18 | NA | CASSPAGETQYF | TGTGCCAGCTCACCAGCGGGAGAGACCCAGTACTTC
TRBJ1-2 | NA | TRBV4-1 | few | CASSQPGTLYGYTF | TGCGCCAGCAGCCAACCCGGGACTCTCTATGGCTACACCTTC
TRBJ2-3 | TRBD2 | TRBV27 | NA | CASSLYRLAGDTQYF | TGTGCCAGCAGTTTATATCGACTAGCGGGAGATACGCAGTATTTT
TRBJ2-7 | NA | TRBV29-1 | few | CSVVAGSSYEQYF | TGCAGCGTTGTGGCCGGAAGCTCCTACGAGCAGTACTTC
TRBJ2-7 | NA | TRBV4-1 | few | CASSRSLIVSYEQYF | TGCGCCAGCAGCCGCAGCTTAATTGTATCCTACGAGCAGTACTTC
TRBJ2-5 | NA | TRBV25-1 | few | CASSEYRETQYF | TGTGCCAGCAGTGAATACCGGGAGACCCAGTACTTC
TRBJ1-2 | TRBD1 | TRBV2 | few | CASSIYQGDYGYTF | TGTGCCAGCAGTATCTACCAGGGGGACTATGGCTACACCTTC
TRBJ2-7 | NA | TRBV4-1 | NA | CASSQREAVNYEQYF | TGCGCCAGCAGCCAAAGGGAAGCGGTAAACTACGAGCAGTACTTC
TRBJ2-7 | NA | TRBV27 | few | CASSIRGAHEQYF | TGTGCCAGCAGCATAAGGGGGGCCCACGAGCAGTACTTC
TRBJ1-2 | NA | TRBV4-1 | NA | CASSRTGTYNYGYTF | TGCGCCAGCAGCCGTACCGGGACATATAACTATGGCTACACCTTC
TRBJ2-2 | TRBD1 | TRBV2 | NA | CASSGRTGPANTGELFF | TGTGCCAGCAGTGGCCGGACAGGGCCGGCGAACACCGGGGAGCTGTTTTTT
TRBJ2-7 | NA | TRBV19 | NA | CASSIFAGGYEQYF | TGTGCCAGTAGTATATTTGCTGGGGGTTACGAGCAGTACTTC
TRBJ2-3 | NA | TRBV13 | NA | CASSPSRYVSDTQYF | TGTGCCAGCAGCCCCTCCCGATACGTTTCGGATACGCAGTATTTT
TRBJ2-7 | TRBD1 | TRBV27 | NA | CASSLAPYYRGNYEQYF | TGTGCCAGCAGTTTAGCCCCTTATTACAGGGGGAACTACGAGCAGTACTTC
TRBJ2-5 | NA | TRBV6-5 | NA | CASSYSGERETQYF | TGTGCCAGCAGTTACTCGGGGGAGAGAGAGACCCAGTACTTC
TRBJ2-7 | NA | TRBV4-1 | NA | CASSLRGDRQYF | TGCGCCAGCAGCCTACGCGGTGATCGGCAGTACTTC
TRBJ2-7 | NA | TRBV7-2 | NA | CASSLAGDPYEQYF | TGTGCCAGCAGCTTGGCAGGGGATCCCTACGAGCAGTACTTC
TRBJ2-3 | NA | TRBV13 | NA | CASSLSAGPGRTQYF | TGTGCCAGCAGCTTATCGGCGGGCCCCGGACGTACGCAGTATTTT
TRBJ1-6 | NA | TRBV11-2 | few | CASSRQDLLGNSPLHF | TGTGCCAGCAGCCGACAGGACCTGTTGGGAAATTCACCCCTCCACTTT
TRBJ2-1 | NA | TRBV7-2 | NA | CASSLPGSYNEQFF | TGTGCCAGCAGCCTACCCGGGTCCTACAATGAGCAGTTCTTC
TRBJ2-5 | NA | TRBV10-3 | NA | CAISLGRTEETQYF | TGTGCCATCAGCCTAGGGAGGACGGAAGAGACCCAGTACTTC
TRBJ1-2 | NA | TRBV5-1 | NA | CASSLAGPSPPTHGYTF | TGCGCCAGCAGCTTGGCCGGGCCTTCCCCCCCCACCCATGGCTACACCTTC
TRBJ1-4 | NA | TRBV2 | few | CASCSGLNEKLFF | TGTGCCAGCTGCTCGGGTTTAAATGAAAAACTGTTTTTT
TRBJ2-3 | TRBD2 | TRBV5-1 | NA | CASSFDGRATDTQYF | TGCGCCAGCAGCTTCGACGGGAGGGCCACAGATACGCAGTATTTT
TRBJ1-1 | NA | TRBV2 | NA | CASSEVSTEAFF | TGTGCCAGCAGTGAGGTCAGCACTGAAGCTTTCTTT